Presented here are 8 T cell receptor beta chains from one specimen sequenced in a study of CD8+ T cells in alopecia areata. The treatment here: oral pan-JAK inhibitor, 5-10 mg twice daily. In each case, RNA was isolated and then reverse transcribed into cDNA as the sequencing template. The method was immunoSEQ multiplex PCR; TCRdb's version includes in-frame clones alone and lacks a portion of them. The repertoire consists of some 96,000 clones, with about 58% occurring once and the leading ten covering around 16%. The input for sequencing was CD8+ T cells sorted from blood, taken at week 4, from a patient treated with tofacitinib. The receptors here all came from a human donor with alopecia areata.

The chain joins TRBV7-9 to TRBJ1-1; D remains ambiguous. This CDR3 has 12 amino acids. V lost 1 base and J lost 8, with 8 bases in between. Germline V gene data show CDR1 as SEHNR and CDR2 as FQNEAQ (reference sequence). This chain's CDR3 is CASSLDVPEAFF. As DNA, the CDR3 is TGTGCCAGCAGCTTAGACGTACCAGAAGCTTTCTTT.

Points on this clone: This sample includes further DNA sequences coding for the same CDR3. V usage is TRBV5-1 and J usage is TRBJ2-5; no clear D. The CDR3 covers 14 residues. The ends were cut back, 2 bases at V and 1 base at J, with 9 bases in the middle. Germline V gives CDR1 SGHRS, CDR2 YFSETQ. Here the CDR3 reads CASSFRQPQETQYF. CDR3 DNA sequence: TGCGCCAGCAGCTTTCGGCAGCCCCAAGAGACCCAGTACTTC.

This sequence joins TRBV5-1 and TRBJ2-1; no clear D gene. Germline V CDR1 and CDR2: SGHRS, YFSETQ. This CDR3 comprises 13 residues. Trimming took 0 bases from V and 7 from J, leaving 8 bases between them. CDR3 loop: CASSLGVLNEQFF. The DNA for the CDR3 is TGCGCCAGCAGCTTGGGGGTTCTGAATGAGCAGTTCTTC.

The chain combines TRBV27 with TRBJ1-1; D call uncertain. Germline loops: CDR1 MNHEY, CDR2 SMNVEV (reference sequence). The CDR3 has 13 amino acids. Trimming stripped 4 bases from V and 5 bases from J, with 11 bases between. CDR3 in DNA: TGTGCCAGCAGTTACACGCCGGGGACTGAAGCTTTCTTT. Translating it yields CASSYTPGTEAFF.

This chain connects TRBV7-3 to TRBJ1-3; the D is unclear. V was trimmed by 5 bases and J by 2 bases, leaving 4 bases between them. The CDR3 has 12 residues. From germline, CDR1 is SGHTA and CDR2 FQGTGA. CDR3 DNA: TGTGCCAGCAGCCTTCCTGGAAACACCATATATTTT. Protein sequence: CASSLPGNTIYF.

The genes are TRBV5-1 and TRBJ2-1, with 9 bases matching TRBD2. The CDR3 runs to 15 residues. The V gene end was trimmed by 4 bases and the J gene end by 8 bases; junction bases not matched to a gene: 10. The germline CDR1 and CDR2 sequences are SGHRS and YFSETQ. This CDR3 reads CASSVGLASLDEQFF. In DNA, the CDR3 is TGCGCCAGCAGCGTAGGACTAGCGAGTCTTGATGAGCAGTTCTTC.

The V gene is TRBV30, the J gene TRBJ2-7; tentative D call: TRBD1 (5 bases). The CDR3 sequence is 12 residues long. V was pared by 3 bases and J by 0 bases, with 6 bases between. Germline V CDR1 and CDR2: GTSNPN, SVGIG (reference sequence). The CDR3 bases are TGTGCCTGGAGGGACACCTCCTACGAGCAGTACTTC. Translated: CAWRDTSYEQYF.

This chain joins TRBV4-1 and TRBJ2-5; 7 bases map to TRBD1. V trimming: 3 bases; J trimming: 5 bases; junction bases outside the gene matches: 9. This CDR3 has 15 amino acids. In germline, CDR1 is MGHRA, CDR2 YSYEKL. Here the CDR3 DNA reads TGCGCCAGCAGCCAGATAGGATTGGGACAGGAGACCCAGTACTTC. Translation gives CASSQIGLGQETQYF.